This T cell receptor (beta chain) was observed in a study of patients and donors after allogeneic stem cell transplantation. This clonotype was seen a few times. Germline V gene sequence: CDR1 DFQATT, CDR2 SNEGSKA (reference sequence). This CDR3 contains 14 residues. The V gene lost 6 bases and the J gene lost 0 bases, with 15 bases spanning the gap. Each CDR3 protein is one row after TCRdb ran MiXCR on the RT-PCR reads. In the table there are roughly 960,000 distinct CDR3 sequences, about 20% of which are singletons. The sequence derives from a human donor who was either an allogeneic HSCT recipient or a stem cell or donor lymphocyte infusion donor (not recorded which). It is not recorded whose cells these are; they may come from a transplant donor. Sequencing used blood, either unsorted or a sorted T cell fraction (not recorded which). This rearrangement joins TRBV20-1 to TRBJ2-7; D perhaps matches TRBD1 (6 bases). CDR3 sequence (DNA): TGCAGTGCATTCCTAGACAGGAGCTCCTACGAGCAGTACTTC. It yields the protein CSAFLDRSSYEQYF.